Sequencing of this T cell receptor beta chain was carried out in a study of blood T cell repertoires in COVID-19 (dated by TCRdb to between 2020 and 2021). Notes on the research overall: Collaborator samples came from the United States, Italy and Spain and covered acute and convalescent phases of COVID-19. The material from the prospective study consisted of cDNA or gDNA derived from T cells, B-cell-depleted T cells, or PBMCs. The dataset comprised deeply sampled blood TCRbeta repertoires from subjects exposed to, actively infected with, or recovered from COVID-19. A freely available public database, intended as a resource for researchers studying the immune response to SARS-CoV-2, is where the repertoires were released. Samples came from the ongoing ImmuneRACE study (first 160 participants) plus 1,254 subjects from 6 global collaborators. The sample metadata nearly always contained a de-identified subject ID, COVID-19 status, age in years and sex. Where available, HLA class I and class II types were obtained from metadata supplied by the sample provider rather than from assay-based typing. Summary of the overall study and its limitations: The quantity of clinical and demographic metadata differed by source and by participant and was supplied without curation.

TCRbeta CDR3 regions were amplified from genomic DNA using the immunoSEQ Assay, a bias-controlled multiplex PCR. The study's own analysis went as follows. The number of nucleated cells in each sample was estimated from the amplification of reference gene primers within the assay. To quantify the absolute abundance of each unique TCRbeta CDR3 rearrangement, sequence reads were collapsed and filtered. For each sample, productive Simpson clonality was calculated as the square root of Simpson's diversity index across productive rearrangements. TCRdb mirrors the immuneACCESS table, restricted to in-frame sequences. Some clones are absent from its copies; in checked studies, under half trace to an unresolved V gene, and the reason for the others is unknown. V and J calls plus clone size are reproduced from that table; the DNA served to infer D and trimming. The sample table holds more than 95,000 clones, of which about 90% were seen once. The ten biggest clones cover more than 14% of the sample.

Points on this clone: Its antigen remains unidentified. No per-base quality is available; no much larger clone lies one base away.

Its CDR3 holds 15 amino acids, cysteine through phenylalanine. Only the CDR3 part of the read is kept: 45 bases, read in frame from the first base. Sequences KGHDR (CDR1) and SFDVKD (CDR2) are obtained from the germline V gene. The V and J ends are trimmed by 5 bases and 6 bases, leaving 15 bases between them. The collaborating institutions used their own protocols to collect whole blood in K2EDTA tubes. For TCRbeta analysis, collaborators shipped samples as frozen whole blood, isolated PBMCs, or DNA extracted from either of those sample types. Sequenced material: peripheral blood. The TCR sequence derives from a man in his forties or fifties with acute or convalescent COVID-19. In this chain, TRBV24-1 is recombined with TRBJ2-2; matching of 6 bases hints at TRBD1 as the D gene. DNA sequence: TGTGCCACCAGTGGGAACAGGGAAAATCCCGGGGAGCTGTTTTTT. The encoded protein is CATSGNRENPGELFF.